This T cell receptor beta chain is drawn from a study of T cell responses to AZD1222 COVID-19 vaccine. At the level of the study: Second-dose recipients at about 4 or about 12 weeks were treated as one pooled group. Study-wide findings and caveats: Donors skewed white British and female; clonal diversity was possibly underestimated. In all cases, repertoires were sampled only after the peak T cell response. Along spike, vaccine-associated CD4 TCRs were found throughout, with dominance at 160-218 and 743-854.

With respect to this clone: Its specificity is unknown.

Some clones are missing from TCRdb's copy, which holds only in-frame ones; the method was immunoSEQ multiplex PCR. This repertoire shows about 74,000 clones, 80% to 90% found once; its top ten account for about 2.5%. Trimming at V came to 2 bases and at J to 8 bases, leaving 10 bases not matched to a gene. CDR1 and CDR2 from the germline V gene are MNHEY and SVGAGI. The CDR3 runs 15 residues. This TCR came from an adult in good health. This sequence joins TRBV6-5 and TRBJ1-2; 8 bases agree with TRBD1. The source material was peripheral blood, sampled on day 0 of AZD1222 vaccination. The CDR3 DNA is TGTGCCAGCAGTTACCCCGGGACAGGCCCATTGGGCTACACCTTC. As protein: CASSYPGTGPLGYTF.